This TCR beta chain was retrieved from a study of blood T cells in healthy people across ages. Primers used in a second PCR of roughly 6 to 12 cycles were a sample-barcoded 5' primer and a J-beta primer mix. TCRdb passed the 5' RACE reads through MiXCR, listing each CDR3 protein once. Among about 1,000,000 distinct CDR3 sequences listed, under 45% were seen once. Germline V lookup: CDR1 MDHEN, CDR2 SYDVKM. This CDR3 is 16 amino acids long. V gave up 5 bases and J gave up 0 bases; unmatched junction bases: 4. The TCR originated in a woman aged 55 to 70 in good health. Input material: blood. V usage is TRBV28 and J usage is TRBJ2-5; TRBD2 matches 12 bases. In DNA form, the CDR3 reads TGTGCCAGCAGTACAGGGACTAGCGGGTACCAAGAGACCCAGTACTTC. Protein: CASSTGTSGYQETQYF.